These 18 T cell receptor beta chains share one sample of origin, sequenced in a study of blood T cell repertoires in COVID-19. Sequencing was performed with immunoSEQ multiplex PCR; in TCRdb, only in-frame clones are kept and a portion is missing. Among about 240,000 clones, about 90% were seen once, and the ten largest hold approximately 7.6%. The specimen was peripheral blood. Source of these receptors: a man in his fifties or sixties who had recovered from COVID-19.

This chain connects TRBV29-1 to TRBJ2-1; no reliable D call. V was trimmed by 5 bases and J by 4 bases, leaving 6 bases between them. CDR1 and CDR2 (germline): SQVTM, ANQGSEA. The CDR3 covers 11 residues. For the CDR3, the DNA is TGCAGCGTTCGTCTTTACAATGAGCAGTTCTTC. This translates into CSVRLYNEQFF.

The chain couples TRBV18 to TRBJ1-3; 7 nucleotides agree with TRBD1. The trim removed 4 bases at V and 0 bases at J, leaving 6 bases unmatched. This CDR3 contains 16 residues. Germline lookup yields CDR1 KGHSH and CDR2 LQKENI. The CDR3 region has the DNA TGTGCCAGCTCACTGGGACAGTTCCACTCTGGAAACACCATATATTTT. Its protein product is CASSLGQFHSGNTIYF.

This chain uses TRBV19 with TRBJ2-7; 10 bases match TRBD1. The CDR3 length is 15 residues. The trim removed 3 bases at V and 5 bases at J, leaving 7 bases unmatched. CDR1 and CDR2 from the germline V gene are LNHDA and SQIVND (reference sequence). The CDR3, as DNA: TGTGCCAGTAGTATGGTAAGGACAGGGGGGAACGAGCAGTACTTC. Amino acids: CASSMVRTGGNEQYF.

The chain is built from TRBV19 and TRBJ2-1, with 8 bases identical to TRBD1. J lost 14 bases, V lost 5 bases, and 5 bases had no gene match. The CDR3 runs 11 residues. Germline CDR1 reads LNHDA; CDR2 reads SQIVND (reference sequence). The CDR3 reads CASSSRDRKFF. In nucleotides, the CDR3 is TGTGCCAGTAGTTCCCGGGACAGGAAGTTCTTC.

V is TRBV6-5 and J is TRBJ2-1; 7 bases align to TRBD1. The CDR3 is 15 residues long. The V gene end was trimmed by 6 bases and the J gene end by 6 bases; junction bases not matched to a gene: 11. Germline V gene sequence: CDR1 MNHEY, CDR2 SVGAGI. In DNA form, the CDR3 reads TGTGCCAGCAGCCCCCCCCGACAGGGAATCAATGAGCAGTTCTTC. It yields the protein CASSPPRQGINEQFF.

The rearrangement joins TRBV6-5 to TRBJ1-5; D remains unclear. The germline CDR1 and CDR2 sequences are MNHEY and SVGAGI. V was pared by 10 bases and J by 7 bases, with 14 bases between. CDR3 length equals 12 residues. CDR3 bases: TGTGCCACTCACTCGATCGGGCAGCCCCAGCATTTT. This encodes CATHSIGQPQHF.

Only one count was recorded for this clone. The J gene is TRBJ2-3, the V gene TRBV6-5; possible D gene TRBD2, 5 bases. Germline assignment: CDR1 MNHEY and CDR2 SVGAGI. Trimming stripped 8 bases from V and 8 bases from J, with 23 bases between. This CDR3 is built from 15 residues. The CDR3 sequence: CASALAVVSLSTQYF. Here the CDR3 DNA reads TGTGCCAGCGCCCTAGCTGTAGTGAGCCTTAGTACGCAGTATTTT.

V is TRBV18 and J is TRBJ2-3; 9 bases are a match to TRBD2. This CDR3 has 16 residues. The germline gives CDR1 KGHSH, CDR2 LQKENI. V gave up 3 bases and J gave up 2 bases; unmatched junction bases: 6. As DNA, the CDR3 is TGTGCCAGCTCACCCAGCCGGACTAGCGTCACAGATACGCAGTATTTT. The encoded protein is CASSPSRTSVTDTQYF. The full variable domain, its missing parts supplied by reference TRBV18 and TRBJ2-3, is NAGVMQNPRHLVRRRGQEARLRCSPMKGHSHVYWYRQLPEEGLKFMVYLQKENIIDESGMPKERFSAEFPKEGPSILRIQQVVRGDSAAYFCASSPSRTSVTDTQYFGPGTRLTVL.

The rearrangement joins TRBV5-4 to TRBJ2-3; D gene uncertain. Between the trimmed V and J ends, which lost 4 bases and 2 bases, there was a span of 14 bases. Germline loops: CDR1 SGHNT, CDR2 YYREEE (reference sequence). The CDR3 covers 15 residues. CDR3 sequence reads: CASSAVGSLTDTQYF. The CDR3 DNA reads TGTGCCAGCAGCGCCGTTGGCAGTCTCACAGATACGCAGTATTTT.

V gene TRBV4-2 combines with J gene TRBJ2-7; D remains unclear. Germline values: CDR1 LGHNA, CDR2 YNFKEQ. The CDR3 is 14 residues long. Trimming removed 1 base from V and 6 bases from J, with 13 bases in between. For the CDR3, the DNA is TGTGCCAGCAGCCAAGTTACCCCCAACTCCGAGCAGTACTTC. Protein: CASSQVTPNSEQYF.

This rearrangement joins TRBV7-9 to TRBJ1-2, with 11 bases that match TRBD1. Losses at the gene ends were 5 bases for V and 4 bases for J; bases not matched to a gene: 15. Looked up from germline, CDR1 is SEHNR and CDR2 is FQNEAQ (reference sequence). This CDR3 has 18 amino acids. The CDR3 nucleotides read TGTGCCAGCAGCCCCGGGGCAAGGACAGGGGGCTTAGGCTATGGCTACACCTTC. Its translation: CASSPGARTGGLGYGYTF.

DNA for the CDR3: TGCGCCAGCAGCCCCCGCGGAGCGGGGGCCCCAGAGGGGGACATTCAGTACTTC. This gives the protein CASSPRGAGAPEGDIQYF. V and J are TRBV5-1 and TRBJ2-4; 8 nucleotides line up with TRBD2. The CDR3 covers 18 residues. CDR1 is SGHRS, CDR2 YFSETQ, per germline. Trimming at V came to 4 bases and at J to 8 bases, leaving 20 bases not matched to a gene.

The chain has TRBV7-9 and TRBJ2-1; the D gene is possibly TRBD2 (5 bases). Germline CDR1 is SEHNR and CDR2 is FQNEAQ (reference sequence). The CDR3 covers 14 residues. Trimming shortened V by 5 bases and J by 9 bases, and 17 bases separated the two germline ends. CDR3 in amino acids: CASSLTLAGGEQFF. The DNA of the CDR3 is TGTGCCAGCAGCCTGACGCTAGCCGGAGGTGAGCAGTTCTTC.

This clone was seen once. The chain is built from TRBV6-6 and TRBJ2-7; D is perhaps TRBD1 (5 bases). The V and J ends lost 0 bases and 2 bases respectively, with 11 bases between them. CDR1 and CDR2 (germline): MNHNY, SVGAGI (reference sequence). The length of the CDR3 is 15 residues. Here the CDR3 DNA reads TGTGCCAGCAGTTACTCTTCCCAGGGCCCCTACGAGCAGTACGTC. Its protein product is CASSYSSQGPYEQYV.

J is TRBJ2-7 and V is TRBV3-1 (or the pseudogene TRBV3-2); 7 nucleotides match TRBD1. This CDR3 is built from 15 residues. After removal of 2 bases from V and 9 bases from J, the junction contained 13 bases not matched to a gene. CDR1 LGHDT and CDR2 YNNKEL come from the germline V gene (reference sequence). The CDR3 sequence: CASSQTGVYAGGQYV. The CDR3 DNA is TGTGCCAGCAGCCAAACAGGGGTCTATGCTGGCGGGCAGTACGTC.

This clone was seen a single time. The V gene is TRBV25-1, the J gene TRBJ2-6; D gene ambiguous. V lost 4 bases and J lost 1, with 2 bases in between. The CDR3 consists of 13 residues. The germline gives CDR1 MGHDK, CDR2 SYGVNS. The CDR3 is CASSVSGANVLTF. The CDR3 DNA reads as TGTGCCAGCAGTGTATCTGGGGCCAACGTCCTGACTTTC.

This clone was counted once. V is TRBV6-5 and J is TRBJ1-5, with D possibly matching TRBD1 (6 bases). This CDR3 spans 14 amino acids. Germline V gene data show CDR1 as MNHEY and CDR2 as SVGAGI. With 7 bases removed from V and 6 bases from J, the gap between germline ends came to 16 bases. The CDR3 spells CASNTGTNGQPQHF. CDR3 bases: TGTGCCAGCAATACAGGGACAAATGGTCAGCCCCAGCATTTT.

The V gene is TRBV5-6, the J gene TRBJ1-2; D not resolved. V lost 1 base, J lost 5 bases, and 6 bases lay in between. Germline V lookup: CDR1 SGHDT, CDR2 YYEEEE. The CDR3 totals 12 residues. The DNA for the CDR3 is TGTGCCAGCAGCTTGACCCTATATGGCTACACCTTC. Protein product: CASSLTLYGYTF.